This passage covers 25 T cell receptor beta chains from one sample sequenced in a study of blood T cell repertoires in COVID-19. Generated by immunoSEQ multiplex PCR, the TCRdb table keeps only in-frame clones and is missing some. The data contain roughly 250,000 clones, about 88% of them singletons. Sequencing was done on a sample of peripheral blood. The receptors here all came from a woman in her thirties or forties who had recovered from COVID-19.

For the CDR3, the DNA is TGTGCCAGCAGCTTAACAGGGACCAACACCGGGGAGCTGTTTTTT. Translation: CASSLTGTNTGELFF. The chain links TRBV7-2 to TRBJ2-2; possibly TRBD1 for D (6 bases). Trimming took off 2 bases at V and 2 bases at J, with 9 bases between the two ends. Germline values: CDR1 SGHTA, CDR2 FQGNSA. The CDR3 has 15 residues.

As concerns this clone: This CDR3 is also generated by other DNA sequences in the sample. The V and J genes are TRBV9 and TRBJ1-6; D is uncertain. Trimming took off 0 bases at V and 8 bases at J, with 6 bases between the two ends. The germline V gene has CDR1 SGDLS and CDR2 YYNGEE. The CDR3 runs to 13 residues. This chain's CDR3 is CASSVGGDSPLHF. The CDR3 bases are TGTGCCAGCAGCGTAGGTGGAGATTCACCCCTCCACTTT. Together with reference TRBV9 and TRBJ1-6, the CDR3 gives the full variable domain: DSGVTQTPKHLITATGQRVTLRCSPRSGDLSVYWYQQSLDQGLQFLIQYYNGEERAKGNILERFSAQQFPDLHSELNLSSLELGDSALYFCASSVGGDSPLHFGNGTRLTVT.

The rearrangement links TRBV7-9 to TRBJ1-2, with 7 bases that match TRBD1. The CDR3 length is 18 residues. Germline CDR1 is SEHNR and CDR2 is FQNEAQ (reference sequence). V lost 0 bases and J lost 1; bases outside the gene matches: 11. The CDR3 spells CASSLAGDRASSNYGYTF. CDR3 coding DNA: TGTGCCAGCAGCTTAGCCGGAGACAGGGCTAGTAGTAACTATGGCTACACCTTC.

This clone was recorded a few times. The chain is built from TRBV6-6 and TRBJ2-7; 7 bases line up with TRBD2. Trimming at V came to 5 bases and at J to 5 bases, leaving 3 bases not matched to a gene. There are 12 residues in the CDR3. Per germline, CDR1 MNHNY and CDR2 SVGAGI (reference sequence). CDR3 sequence (DNA): TGTGCCAGCAGTGGGGGGGTCAACGAGCAGTACTTC. Residues: CASSGGVNEQYF.

The chain is built from TRBV6-5 and TRBJ2-2; 7 nucleotides line up with TRBD1. The length of the CDR3 is 16 residues. Germline lookup yields CDR1 MNHEY and CDR2 SVGAGI. V lost 2 bases and J lost 1; bases outside the gene matches: 4. CDR3 DNA: TGTGCCAGCAGTTACGAGGGGGCGCGGAACACCGGGGAGCTGTTTTTT. Protein sequence: CASSYEGARNTGELFF.

V and J are TRBV6-6 and TRBJ2-1, with 8 bases lining up with TRBD1. V lost 6 bases and J lost 8; bases outside the gene matches: 6. Germline assignment: CDR1 MNHNY and CDR2 SVGAGI (reference sequence). This CDR3 region has 13 residues. The CDR3: CASSKDRVDEQFF. The CDR3, as DNA: TGTGCCAGCAGCAAGGACAGGGTAGATGAGCAGTTCTTC.

This rearrangement joins TRBV4-1 to TRBJ2-5; TRBD1 matches at 7 bases. J was trimmed by 5 bases and V by 1 base; bases with no gene match: 10. From germline, CDR1 is MGHRA and CDR2 YSYEKL. The CDR3 loop spans 16 amino acids. CDR3 DNA sequence: TGCGCCAGCAGCCAAGGCTCTGCCAGGGGGTTGGAGACCCAGTACTTC. Translation gives CASSQGSARGLETQYF.

Regarding this clone: Its ends do not fully match the called genes, so a read error is possible. The rearrangement joins TRBV2 to TRBJ1-4; TRBD1 matches at 9 bases. This CDR3 comprises 15 residues. The V gene's germline CDR1 is SNHLY and CDR2 FYNNEI. CDR3 bases: TGTGCCAGCAGCGAAGGCGGACAGGGGAATGAAAAACTGTTTTTT. Amino acids: CASSEGGQGNEKLFF.

This chain uses TRBV28 with TRBJ2-1; D may be TRBD2 (5 bases). The V end was cut by 4 bases, the J end by 4 bases, with 11 bases between. The CDR3 runs 14 residues. Germline CDR1 reads MDHEN; CDR2 reads SYDVKM. The CDR3 region is CASSSWEKYNEQFF. In DNA, the CDR3 is TGTGCCAGCAGTTCGTGGGAGAAATACAATGAGCAGTTCTTC. The full variable domain, its missing parts supplied by reference TRBV28 and TRBJ2-1, is DVKVTQSSRYLVKRTGEKVFLECVQDMDHENMFWYRQDPGLGLRLIYFSYDVKMKEKGDIPEGYSVSREKKERFSLILESASTNQTSMYLCASSSWEKYNEQFFGPGTRLTVL.

V gene TRBV5-1 combines with J gene TRBJ2-5; 10 positions agree with TRBD1. The CDR3 spans 15 residues. Germline V gives CDR1 SGHRS, CDR2 YFSETQ. V dropped 9 bases and J dropped 4; count of bases not matched to a gene: 12. The CDR3 nucleotides are TGCGCCACCCGAGTCCGGGGACAGGGGTTAGAGACCCAGTACTTC. Translating it yields CATRVRGQGLETQYF.

This chain links TRBV19 with TRBJ2-7, with 9 bases that match TRBD1. Germline loops: CDR1 LNHDA, CDR2 SQIVND (reference sequence). The CDR3 runs to 17 residues. Trimming removed 4 bases from V and 5 bases from J; junction bases left unmatched: 15. The CDR3 nucleotides read TGTGCCAGTAGTAGCCGGTGGGGGGGGACAGGGTCGGACGAGCAGTACTTC. Protein: CASSSRWGGTGSDEQYF.

The gene calls are TRBV27 and TRBJ2-3; D is perhaps TRBD2 (7 bases). The CDR3 has 14 residues. V lost 7 bases, J lost 2 bases, and 13 bases lay in between. Germline CDR1 is MNHEY and CDR2 is SMNVEV (reference sequence). The CDR3 DNA sequence: TGTGCCAGCAAGGGCGGGGGCCTCACAGATACGCAGTATTTT. The encoded protein is CASKGGGLTDTQYF.

This clone was seen a single time. V gene TRBV5-6 combines with J gene TRBJ2-4; TRBD1 matches at 7 bases. Germline lookup yields CDR1 SGHDT and CDR2 YYEEEE. The CDR3 totals 16 residues. The ends lost 4 bases at V and 1 base at J; junction bases unmatched: 8. The CDR3 spells CASSHTGEGAKNIQYF. DNA of the CDR3: TGTGCCAGCAGCCACACAGGGGAAGGGGCCAAAAACATTCAGTACTTC. Filled out from reference TRBV5-6 and TRBJ2-4, the complete variable domain reads DAGVTQSPTHLIKTRGQQVTLRCSPKSGHDTVSWYQQALGQGPQFIFQYYEEEERQRGNFPDRFSGHQFPNYSSELNVNALLLGDSALYLCASSHTGEGAKNIQYFGAGTRLSVL.

This clone was seen a few times. The chain is built from TRBV11-2 and TRBJ2-1; 14 nucleotides line up with TRBD2. With V trimmed by 5 bases and J by 9 bases, 6 bases remained unmatched. CDR1 and CDR2 from the germline V gene are SGHAT and FQNNGV. The CDR3 length is 15 residues. CDR3 amino acids: CASSPRTSGGPEQFF. The CDR3, as DNA: TGTGCCAGCAGCCCTCGGACTAGCGGGGGGCCTGAGCAGTTCTTC.

This sequence joins TRBV7-3 and TRBJ2-3; weak D call: TRBD2 (6 bases). V gave up 5 bases and J gave up 2 bases, with 11 bases separating them. CDR3 length: 14 residues. In germline, CDR1 is SGHTA, CDR2 FQGTGA. CDR3 in amino acids: CASSPGLTTDTQYF. The DNA for the CDR3 is TGTGCCAGCAGCCCGGGACTTACCACAGATACGCAGTATTTT.

The gene calls are TRBV15 and TRBJ1-4, with D unresolved. The length of the CDR3 is 11 residues. V was clipped by 3 bases and J by 12 bases, with 8 bases between them. Germline assignment: CDR1 LNHNV and CDR2 YYDKDF (reference sequence). CDR3 sequence (DNA): TGTGCCACCAGCAGGACCGGGGAACTGTTTTTT. Translation: CATSRTGELFF.

This chain links TRBV27 with TRBJ1-5; D is possibly TRBD1 (5 bases). Trimming stripped 4 bases from V and 6 bases from J, with 10 bases between. The CDR3 sequence is 13 residues long. The germline V gene encodes CDR1 MNHEY and CDR2 SMNVEV (reference sequence). CDR3 DNA sequence: TGTGCCAGCAGTTCGGGGGTATTTCAGCCCCAGCATTTT. Its translation: CASSSGVFQPQHF.

The chain is built from TRBV5-1 and TRBJ1-4, with a weak D call TRBD1 (6 bases). The germline V and J ends were trimmed by 5 bases and 5 bases, with 16 bases remaining between them. The CDR3 sequence is 15 residues long. Germline lookup yields CDR1 SGHRS and CDR2 YFSETQ. CDR3 region: CASRRFTGTNEKLFF. Written as DNA, the CDR3 is TGCGCCAGCAGGCGATTTACAGGGACGAATGAAAAACTGTTTTTT.

This chain uses TRBV10-3 with TRBJ2-7; 12 bases match TRBD2. V lost 4 bases and J lost 3; bases outside the gene matches: 1. There are 14 residues in the CDR3. CDR1 is ENHRY and CDR2 is SYGVKD in the germline V gene. The DNA of the CDR3 is TGTGCCATCAGTGGGACTAGCGGGGACTACGAGCAGTACTTC. Translation gives CAISGTSGDYEQYF.

This chain connects TRBV27 to TRBJ2-1; 7 nucleotides align to TRBD2. The CDR3 spans 19 residues. Trimming removed 3 bases from V and 9 bases from J; junction bases left unmatched: 23. The germline CDR1 and CDR2 sequences are MNHEY and SMNVEV (reference sequence). CDR3 region: CASSLAPTTRDYQGSEQFF. The DNA of the CDR3 is TGTGCCAGCAGTTTGGCCCCTACGACAAGGGACTACCAAGGGAGTGAGCAGTTCTTC.

V usage is TRBV5-1 and J usage is TRBJ2-1, with D maybe TRBD1 (6 bases). Trimming took 4 bases from V and 0 from J, leaving 8 bases between them. The CDR3 length is 14 residues. The germline V gene has CDR1 SGHRS and CDR2 YFSETQ. In nucleotides, the CDR3 is TGCGCCAGCAGCGACAGGAGCTCCTACAATGAGCAGTTCTTC. It translates to CASSDRSSYNEQFF. Supplemented by reference TRBV5-1 and TRBJ2-1, the full variable domain reads KAGVTQTPRYLIKTRGQQVTLSCSPISGHRSVSWYQQTPGQGLQFLFEYFSETQRNKGNFPGRFSGRQFSNSRSEMNVSTLELGDSALYLCASSDRSSYNEQFFGPGTRLTVL.

V and J are TRBV12-3 or TRBV12-4 and TRBJ2-7, with D possibly TRBD2 on 6 matching bases. V shed 6 bases and J shed 1 base, with 10 bases lying between them. The CDR3 is 13 residues long. The CDR3 loop is CASSPGLSYEQYF. DNA for the CDR3: TGTGCCAGCAGCCCGGGACTTTCCTACGAGCAGTACTTC.

This chain connects TRBV5-1 to TRBJ2-1, with D maybe TRBD2 (7 bases). CDR3 length: 17 amino acids. Per the germline V gene, CDR1 is SGHRS and CDR2 is YFSETQ. Trimming stripped 4 bases from V and 7 bases from J, with 24 bases between. The CDR3: CASSPRGFAGAGNEQFF. Here the CDR3 DNA reads TGCGCCAGCAGCCCTAGGGGGTTTGCGGGAGCGGGGAATGAGCAGTTCTTC.

The genes are TRBV11-2 and TRBJ2-6; no clear D. V was trimmed by 2 bases and J by 0 bases, leaving 5 bases between them. This CDR3 spans 15 amino acids. Germline V gives CDR1 SGHAT, CDR2 FQNNGV. The DNA of the CDR3 is TGTGCCAGCAGCTTATCGGGCTCTGGGGCCAACGTCCTGACTTTC. Its protein product is CASSLSGSGANVLTF.

The genes are TRBV18 and TRBJ2-6; unclear D gene. This CDR3 is 16 amino acids long. Germline CDR1 KGHSH, CDR2 LQKENI. V was clipped by 3 bases and J by 0 bases, with 9 bases between them. In DNA, the CDR3 is TGTGCCAGCTCACCTCAGGCCCTCTCTGGGGCCAACGTCCTGACTTTC. It is translated as CASSPQALSGANVLTF.